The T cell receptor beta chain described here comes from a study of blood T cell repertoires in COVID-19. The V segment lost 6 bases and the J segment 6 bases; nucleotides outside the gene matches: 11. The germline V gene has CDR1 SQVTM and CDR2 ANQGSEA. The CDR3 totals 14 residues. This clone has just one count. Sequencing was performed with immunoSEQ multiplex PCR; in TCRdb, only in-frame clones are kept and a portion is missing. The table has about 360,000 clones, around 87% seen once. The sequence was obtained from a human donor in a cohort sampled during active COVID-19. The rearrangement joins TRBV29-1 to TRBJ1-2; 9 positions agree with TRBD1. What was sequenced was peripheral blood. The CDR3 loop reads CSVGEDRGNDGYTF. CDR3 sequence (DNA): TGCAGCGTAGGGGAGGACAGGGGCAATGATGGCTACACCTTC.